This T cell receptor beta chain was identified in a study of vaccination effects on CD4 cells after COVID-19. Assay used: immunoSEQ multiplex PCR; TCRdb lists only in-frame clones, some missing. This sample carries roughly 24,000 clones, 60% to 80% of them seen once, and the ten largest clones take around 17%. Note on this clone: The antigen is not known.

After expansion with viral peptide pools in the ViraFEST assay, antigen-specific CD4+ T cells were sequenced. Culture proceeded for more than 8 days, and CD4+ T cells were then isolated. Infection dated between March and December 2020, before the Alpha, Beta and Delta variants reached the United States. Cultures of fewer than 2.5 million PBMC per well contained about 11 IU/ml IL-2 plus 10 ug/ml peptides. On days 3 and 7, fresh IL-2 medium replaced half the medium. Study-wide results and caveats: In the late period after vaccination, infection- and vaccine-induced clones contracted markedly. Spike-reactive clones present post-vaccine in convalescents were predominantly new vaccine-induced clones.

The germline V and J ends were trimmed by 6 bases and 0 bases, with 35 bases remaining between them. Germline V gene data show CDR1 as MNHEY and CDR2 as SVGEGT. This CDR3 spans 23 amino acids. This specimen consisted of CD4+ T cells from PBMCs cultured with SARS-CoV-2 spike peptides, obtained before COVID-19 vaccination. The rearrangement uses TRBV6-2 or TRBV6-3 and TRBJ2-2; tentatively, D is TRBD1 or TRBD2 (5 bases each). This sequence was found in a human donor who had a prior SARS-CoV-2 infection. This CDR3 is CASSPRGEHWTRKMRANTGELFF. CDR3 DNA: TGTGCCAGCAGCCCCCGAGGGGAGCACTGGACCCGGAAAATGCGCGCGAACACCGGGGAGCTGTTTTTT.